This section outlines one T cell receptor beta chain sequence together with its context. A much larger clonotype is one base distant, so this may be a read error. The CDR3 is 15 residues long. Germline CDR1 is SGHDN and CDR2 is FVKESK. Via MiXCR, TCRdb re-called the reads, giving one row per CDR3 protein. The sample has about 250,000 distinct CDR3 sequences, 29% seen once. The sample is drawn from a study of kidney transplant recipient with SARS-CoV-2 infection. This TCR came from a young adult male patient who had COVID-19 and was a kidney transplant recipient. Some T cells may have come from the graft donor. The J gene is TRBJ2-2, the V gene TRBV14; the match to TRBD2 covers 8 bases. Source: a blood sample, taken at baseline and on roughly day 110 from a kidney transplant recipient. The CDR3 DNA sequence: TGTGCCAGCAGCCAAACCGGGACTAGTTACGGGGAGCCGTTTTTT. Translated, it gives CASSQTGTSYGEPFF.